This passage covers 25 T cell receptor beta chains from one sample sequenced in a study of T cells after yellow fever vaccination (dated by TCRdb to between 2019 and 2020). The library was obtained by 5' RACE. TCRdb lists the instrument as Illumina HiSeq 2500. Using fastp at Q25 and MiXCR, TCRdb reprocessed the public reads and kept productive beta chains. Each CDR3 protein gets just one entry, which takes the most common genes and DNA from the rows behind it. The sample yields approximately 550,000 distinct CDR3 sequences; roughly a fifth were counted once. Roughly an eighth of the sample belongs to the ten largest clones. This specimen's treatment or condition label, per the study, means: live attenuated yellow fever vaccine strain. The sequenced sample was PBMCs, obtained 15 days after the yellow fever booster vaccination. The source is a man younger than 45 who received the YFV17D yellow fever vaccine.

In regard to this clonotype: The junction departs from the called germline gene at one end, perhaps through a read error. The V call is TRBV28, the J call TRBJ2-3; D gene uncertain. This CDR3 has 14 amino acids. Germline assignment: CDR1 MDHEN and CDR2 SYDVKM. CDR3 nucleotides: TGTGCCAGCACCTCGCTGACCCCCTTAGGGCACGACTGGTTT. Protein: CASTSLTPLGHDWF.

In its sample, this clonotype was seen a few times. The V call is TRBV6-2 or TRBV6-3, the J call TRBJ1-2, with a weak D call TRBD1 (5 bases). V was pared by 7 bases and J by 3 bases, with 9 bases between. CDR3 size: 12 residues. Germline values: CDR1 MNHEY, CDR2 SVGEGT. Here the CDR3 reads CASKGTDYGYTF. The CDR3 nucleotides are TGTGCCAGCAAAGGGACGGACTATGGCTACACCTTC.

V usage is TRBV29-1 and J usage is TRBJ2-2; no firm D call. Trimming took 2 bases from V and 0 from J, leaving 13 bases between them. This CDR3 has 16 residues. Germline CDR1 SQVTM, CDR2 ANQGSEA. The CDR3: CSVETRGFANTGELFF. The CDR3 DNA reads as TGCAGCGTTGAAACCCGTGGGTTCGCGAACACCGGGGAGCTGTTTTTT.

This clonotype was observed a few times. This chain connects TRBV5-1 to TRBJ2-7, with a possible D match to TRBD2 (5 bases). Germline assignment: CDR1 SGHRS and CDR2 YFSETQ. Trimming took off 4 bases at V and 1 base at J, with 12 bases between the two ends. This CDR3 contains 14 residues. The DNA for the CDR3 is TGCGCCAGCAGCCCCTTACTAGGTTCCTACGAGCAGTACTTC. Translation gives CASSPLLGSYEQYF.

The chain is built from TRBV7-7 and TRBJ2-5; TRBD1 agrees at 8 bases. V lost 1 base, J lost 4 bases, and 2 bases stayed unmatched. Germline V gene sequence: CDR1 SSHAT, CDR2 FNYEAQ (reference sequence). The CDR3 is 14 amino acids. CDR3 bases: TGTGCCAGCAGCTTAGGACAGGGGATAGAGACCCAGTACTTC. Translating gives CASSLGQGIETQYF.

In this sample, this clonotype turned up a few times. The CDR3 coding sequence is TGCAGTGCCCCCGGGGGCAACAAAAACATTCAGTACTTC. This encodes CSAPGGNKNIQYF. V is TRBV20-1 and J is TRBJ2-4; the D call may be TRBD1 or TRBD2 (6 bases each). The V end was cut by 6 bases, the J end by 3 bases, with 12 bases between. The CDR3 runs to 13 residues. Germline V gives CDR1 DFQATT, CDR2 SNEGSKA (reference sequence).

The rearrangement links TRBV28 to TRBJ2-7; 9 nucleotides align to TRBD1. The CDR3 loop spans 16 amino acids. Germline CDR1 is MDHEN and CDR2 is SYDVKM. J gave up 9 bases and V 2 bases, and 14 bases lay outside the gene matches. The CDR3 bases are TGTGCCAGCAGTTTACCTTTCGGGACAGGGCATCTTGGGCAGTACTTC. Amino acids: CASSLPFGTGHLGQYF.

This rearrangement joins TRBV24-1 to TRBJ2-1, with 8 nucleotides matching TRBD2. V was clipped by 0 bases and J by 5 bases; unmatched bases: 11. The CDR3 contains 18 residues. Germline V gene lookup returns CDR1 KGHDR and CDR2 SFDVKD. The CDR3 sequence is CATSDLPPGLARNNEQFF. The CDR3 nucleotides are TGTGCCACCAGTGATTTGCCCCCTGGACTAGCTCGAAACAATGAGCAGTTCTTC.

The V call is TRBV27, the J call TRBJ2-1, with D tentatively TRBD2 (6 bases). The CDR3 is 15 amino acids. Between the trimmed V and J ends, which lost 8 bases and 15 bases, there was a span of 29 bases. CDR1 MNHEY and CDR2 SMNVEV come from the germline V gene (reference sequence). In DNA form, the CDR3 reads TGTGCCAGCTCCCCTAGCCGACTAGTCGCCCCCCGGTCGTTCTTC. It specifies CASSPSRLVAPRSFF.

This clonotype was observed a handful of times. V gene TRBV27 combines with J gene TRBJ2-7; tentative D call: TRBD2 (6 bases). Germline V gene sequence: CDR1 MNHEY, CDR2 SMNVEV (reference sequence). The CDR3 is 15 residues long. Trimming stripped 3 bases from V and 4 bases from J, with 16 bases between. Here the CDR3 DNA reads TGTGCCAGCAGTTTTCGGGAGAGGAGGGATTACGAGCAGTACTTC. It specifies CASSFRERRDYEQYF.

This clonotype has just one count. A read error may account for a junction end that differs from germline. This sequence joins TRBV6-1 and TRBJ2-1, with D possibly TRBD2 on 5 matching bases. Germline CDR1 reads MNHNS; CDR2 reads SASEGT. The CDR3 runs to 15 residues. Here the CDR3 reads CTSSGSGRLGNEQFF. In DNA form, the CDR3 reads TGTACCAGCAGTGGGTCGGGGAGATTGGGGAATGAGCAGTTCTTC.

The V call is TRBV29-1, the J call TRBJ2-1, with TRBD1 identical over 9 bases. From germline, CDR1 is SQVTM and CDR2 ANQGSEA. The CDR3 totals 15 residues. Unmatched junction bases numbered 7, after V lost 2 bases and J lost 5 bases. CDR3 DNA sequence: TGCAGCGTTGAATACAGGGGGCTAGGTGACAATGAGCAGTTCTTC. It yields the protein CSVEYRGLGDNEQFF.

This clonotype was counted between two and nine times. V and J are TRBV7-2 and TRBJ2-3, with D perhaps matching TRBD2 (5 bases). CDR1 is SGHTA, CDR2 FQGNSA, per germline. V lost 5 bases to trimming and J lost 2 bases, with 17 bases between them. CDR3 size: 16 residues. The CDR3 spells CASSPRVAGLTDTQYF. In nucleotides, the CDR3 is TGTGCCAGCAGCCCACGGGTGGCGGGCCTCACAGATACGCAGTATTTT.

This chain uses TRBV2 with TRBJ2-2; 7 bases are a match to TRBD2. This CDR3 region has 14 residues. Germline lookup yields CDR1 SNHLY and CDR2 FYNNEI. J was trimmed by 0 bases and V by 8 bases; bases with no gene match: 3. Here the CDR3 reads CASRRGSNTGELFF. CDR3 bases: TGTGCCAGCCGGCGGGGGTCGAACACCGGGGAGCTGTTTTTT. The full variable domain, completed using reference TRBV2 and TRBJ2-2, is EPEVTQTPSHQVTQMGQEVILRCVPISNHLYFYWYRQILGQKVEFLVSFYNNEISEKSEIFDDQFSVERPDGSNFTLKIRSTKLEDSAMYFCASRRGSNTGELFFGEGSRLTVL.

The table lists this clonotype with a few counts. This rearrangement joins TRBV24-1 to TRBJ2-1, with TRBD2 matching over 13 bases. CDR3 size: 17 residues. V lost 4 bases to trimming and J lost 7 bases; unmatched junction nucleotides: 9. The germline CDR1 and CDR2 sequences are KGHDR and SFDVKD. CDR3 DNA sequence: TGTGCCACCAGTGACCCCGGGACTAGCGGGAACTTGAATGAGCAGTTCTTC. It translates to CATSDPGTSGNLNEQFF.

The V call is TRBV7-3, the J call TRBJ2-1; 9 bases line up with TRBD2. The CDR3 has 16 amino acids. In germline, CDR1 is SGHTA, CDR2 FQGTGA. Trimming at V came to 5 bases and at J to 4 bases, leaving 9 bases not matched to a gene. The CDR3 DNA sequence: TGTGCCAGCAGCCCTGGGCTAGCGGGAAGTTACAATGAGCAGTTCTTC. It translates to CASSPGLAGSYNEQFF. Filled out from reference TRBV7-3 and TRBJ2-1, the complete variable domain reads GAGVSQTPSNKVTEKGKYVELRCDPISGHTALYWYRQSLGQGPEFLIYFQGTGAADDSGLPNDRFFAVRPEGSVSTLKIQRTERGDSAVYLCASSPGLAGSYNEQFFGPGTRLTVL.

This clonotype was seen repeatedly, ten times or more. The chain joins TRBV20-1 to TRBJ2-7; D might be TRBD2 (5 bases). Looked up from germline, CDR1 is DFQATT and CDR2 is SNEGSKA (reference sequence). V was shortened by 3 bases and J by 5 bases, with 8 bases between the two germline ends. The CDR3 extends over 11 amino acids. The DNA of the CDR3 is TGCAGTGCTAGGGCGGGCCACGAGCAGTACTTC. Amino acid sequence: CSARAGHEQYF.

The table lists this clonotype with many counts. This chain connects TRBV12-3 or TRBV12-4 to TRBJ2-7; 12 bases align to TRBD2. The CDR3 is made up of 15 amino acids. Trimming took 5 bases from V and 4 from J; bases not matched to a gene: 6. In DNA, the CDR3 is TGTGCCAGCAGTCGAGGACTAGCGGGATCTTACGAGCAGTACTTC. This codes for CASSRGLAGSYEQYF.

This clonotype occurred a few times. The gene calls are TRBV7-2 and TRBJ2-3; 9 nucleotides align to TRBD2. From germline, CDR1 is SGHTA and CDR2 FQGNSA. After removal of 1 base from V and 4 bases from J, the junction contained 6 bases not matched to a gene. The CDR3 is 16 amino acids. Written as DNA, the CDR3 is TGTGCCAGCAGCTTAGGGCTAGCGGGAACGGCAGATACGCAGTATTTT. Translating gives CASSLGLAGTADTQYF.

This chain uses TRBV5-1 with TRBJ2-3, with D possibly TRBD2 on 6 matching bases. CDR1 and CDR2 from the germline V gene are SGHRS and YFSETQ. This CDR3 region has 17 residues. Trimming removed 4 bases from V and 0 bases from J, with 18 bases in between. The chain's CDR3 is CASSAAGGGSSTDTQYF. As DNA, the CDR3 is TGCGCCAGCAGCGCGGCTGGGGGAGGATCTAGCACAGATACGCAGTATTTT.

This clonotype was found a few times. The chain combines TRBV5-1 with TRBJ2-2, with D maybe TRBD2 (5 bases). CDR1 SGHRS and CDR2 YFSETQ come from the germline V gene. The V end lost 4 bases, the J end lost 0 bases, and 10 bases lay between the germline ends. This CDR3 is 15 amino acids long. DNA of the CDR3: TGCGCCAGCAGCGTGGCGACTACGAACACCGGGGAGCTGTTTTTT. The encoded protein is CASSVATTNTGELFF.

The chain carries TRBV18 and TRBJ2-7, with 7 positions matching TRBD2. V was clipped by 1 base and J by 3 bases; unmatched bases: 0. Looked up from germline, CDR1 is KGHSH and CDR2 is LQKENI. This CDR3 is 13 amino acids long. The CDR3 DNA sequence: TGTGCCAGCTCACCACGGGACTACTACGAGCAGTACTTC. Translated, it gives CASSPRDYYEQYF.

The chain is built from TRBV2 and TRBJ2-7, with unresolved D. The germline V gene encodes CDR1 SNHLY and CDR2 FYNNEI. The CDR3 length is 14 residues. The V end lost 4 bases, the J end lost 0 bases, and 10 bases lay between the germline ends. The CDR3 bases are TGTGCCAGCAGTGCACTTTCCGACTCCTACGAGCAGTACTTC. Translating it yields CASSALSDSYEQYF.

The chain joins TRBV27 to TRBJ2-4, with D perhaps given as TRBD1 or TRBD2 (6 bases each). Germline V lookup: CDR1 MNHEY, CDR2 SMNVEV (reference sequence). This CDR3 spans 14 amino acids. The V end was cut by 8 bases, the J end by 1 base, with 12 bases between. In DNA form, the CDR3 reads TGTGCCAGCGCTAGAGGGGGGGCCAAAAACATTCAGTACTTC. Translated, it gives CASARGGAKNIQYF.

This sequence joins TRBV5-1 and TRBJ2-2, with D maybe TRBD1 (5 bases). The V gene lost 0 bases and the J gene lost 0 bases, with 15 bases spanning the gap. The CDR3 runs 18 residues. Per germline, CDR1 SGHRS and CDR2 YFSETQ. DNA of the CDR3: TGCGCCAGCAGCTTGGATGGACCTGGGGCAGCGAACACCGGGGAGCTGTTTTTT. Translating it yields CASSLDGPGAANTGELFF.